The rows below give T cell receptor beta chains drawn from one sample of a study of blood T cell repertoires in COVID-19. Some clones are missing from TCRdb's copy, which holds only in-frame ones; the method was immunoSEQ multiplex PCR. The sample carries roughly 25,000 clones, roughly nine tenths recorded once. The sequencing sample was made of peripheral blood. Source of these receptors: a human donor in a cohort sampled during active COVID-19. CDR3s include the opening cysteine and the closing phenylalanine or tryptophan. D genes are given only for firm matches. Expanded clones are given a class, and other clones once, few, many or no size at all.

clone_size j_call v_call d_call cdr3_aa cdr3_nt
. TRBJ2-2 TRBV6-6 . CATTINTGELFF TGTGCCACCACAATCAACACCGGGGAGCTGTTTTTT
once TRBJ2-3 TRBV7-2 TRBD2 CASSLVVAGGSLDTQYF TGTGCCAGCAGCTTAGTTGTAGCGGGGGGGTCTTTGGATACGCAGTATTTT
. TRBJ1-6 TRBV9 TRBD1 CASSGRTGGGSPLHF TGTGCCAGCAGCGGCAGGACAGGAGGTGGTTCACCCCTCCACTTT
. TRBJ2-3 TRBV3-1/TRBV3-2 TRBD2 CASSPLAGAPTDTQYF TGTGCCAGCAGCCCTTTAGCGGGAGCGCCCACAGATACGCAGTATTTT
. TRBJ2-1 TRBV5-4 . CASSLTVFNEQFF TGTGCCAGCAGCTTGACGGTCTTCAATGAGCAGTTCTTC
. TRBJ1-2 TRBV29-1 TRBD1 CSVESDRSNYGYTF TGCAGCGTTGAATCGGACAGGTCTAACTATGGCTACACCTTC
. TRBJ1-1 TRBV3-1/TRBV3-2 . CASSRSKGGGTEAFF TGTGCCAGCAGCCGATCGAAGGGAGGGGGCACTGAAGCTTTCTTT
. TRBJ2-2 TRBV2 TRBD2 CASSIAGTSLGGELFF TGTGCCAGCAGTATCGCCGGGACTAGCTTGGGCGGGGAGCTGTTTTTT
. TRBJ2-2 TRBV6-5 . CASIRRNTGELFF TGTGCCAGCATCCGCAGGAACACCGGGGAGCTGTTTTTT
. TRBJ1-2 TRBV24-1 . CATSDPQTNYGYTF TGTGCCACCAGTGACCCTCAGACTAACTATGGCTACACCTTC
. TRBJ2-2 TRBV10-1 TRBD2 CASGSSGGPSNTGELFF TGCGCCAGCGGTTCTAGCGGGGGGCCATCTAACACCGGGGAGCTGTTTTTT
. TRBJ2-1 TRBV5-1 TRBD2 CASSLVRTSMDEQFF TGCGCCAGCAGCTTGGTCCGGACTAGCATGGATGAGCAGTTCTTC
. TRBJ2-7 TRBV28 TRBD1 CASSLSTRTGVSYEQYF TGTGCCAGCAGTTTGTCAACCCGGACAGGGGTGTCCTACGAGCAGTACTTC
. TRBJ2-7 TRBV5-1 TRBD2 CASSPQLAGGYEQYF TGCGCCAGCAGCCCCCAGCTAGCGGGAGGCTACGAGCAGTACTTC
. TRBJ1-6 TRBV27 . CASKGGGAIGNSPLHF TGTGCCAGCAAGGGAGGGGGGGCTATCGGGAATTCACCCCTCCACTTT